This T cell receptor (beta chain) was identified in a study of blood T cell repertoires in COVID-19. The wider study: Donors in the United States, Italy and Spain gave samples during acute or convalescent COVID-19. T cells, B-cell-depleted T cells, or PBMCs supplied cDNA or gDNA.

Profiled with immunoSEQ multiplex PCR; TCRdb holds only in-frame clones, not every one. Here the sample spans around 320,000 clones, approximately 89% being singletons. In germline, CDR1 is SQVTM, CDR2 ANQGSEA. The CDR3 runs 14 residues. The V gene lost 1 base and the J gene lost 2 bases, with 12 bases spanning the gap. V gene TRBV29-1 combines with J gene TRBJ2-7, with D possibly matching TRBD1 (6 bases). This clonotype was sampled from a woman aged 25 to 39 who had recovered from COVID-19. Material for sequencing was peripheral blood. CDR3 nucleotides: TGCAGCGTTGAAGTATGGGACAAGACCTACGAGCAGTACTTC. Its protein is CSVEVWDKTYEQYF.